The 18 T cell receptor beta chains below all came from one sample that was sequenced in a study of blood T cell repertoires in COVID-19. Here immunoSEQ multiplex PCR was the method, and the copy in TCRdb shows in-frame clones only, minus some. This sample has 50,000 or so clones, with more than 85% found just once. Sequenced sample: peripheral blood. These receptors all come from a man in his 60s with COVID-19, enrolled during active disease.

This clone has only one observation. V usage is TRBV29-1 and J usage is TRBJ1-2, with D perhaps matching TRBD1 (5 bases). V shed 3 bases and J shed 5 bases, with 22 bases lying between them. Per the germline V gene, CDR1 is SQVTM and CDR2 is ANQGSEA. This CDR3 comprises 16 residues. CDR3 amino acids: CSVDPPRRGRLYGYTF. CDR3 nucleotide sequence: TGCAGCGTTGACCCACCCAGGAGGGGTCGCTTATATGGCTACACCTTC.

This clone was seen a single time. CDR3 sequence reads: CAISKDRDNYEQYF. The CDR3 nucleotides are TGTGCCATCAGTAAGGACAGGGATAACTACGAGCAGTACTTC. The chain links TRBV10-3 to TRBJ2-7; 8 nucleotides align to TRBD1. Germline CDR1 is ENHRY and CDR2 is SYGVKD. Trimming at V came to 5 bases and at J to 3 bases, leaving 6 bases not matched to a gene. This CDR3 has 14 amino acids.

CDR3 sequence (DNA): TGTGCCAGCAGCTTACTTAGGGGGCCCTACAATGAGCAGTTCTTC. Translating it yields CASSLLRGPYNEQFF. The chain is built from TRBV11-2 and TRBJ2-1, with 7 bases identical to TRBD1. Unmatched junction bases numbered 3, after V lost 2 bases and J lost 2 bases. The CDR3 consists of 15 residues. In germline, CDR1 is SGHAT, CDR2 FQNNGV.

The chain couples TRBV11-2 to TRBJ2-7, with 7 bases matching TRBD1. The germline CDR1 and CDR2 sequences are SGHAT and FQNNGV. There are 14 residues in the CDR3. The ends lost 5 bases at V and 3 bases at J; junction bases unmatched: 7. The CDR3 loop is CASSPGTEDYEQYF. The DNA for the CDR3 is TGTGCCAGCAGCCCCGGGACAGAAGACTACGAGCAGTACTTC.

The chain joins TRBV27 to TRBJ1-1, with TRBD1 matching over 10 bases. In germline, CDR1 is MNHEY, CDR2 SMNVEV (reference sequence). V shed 7 bases and J 7 bases; nucleotides not matched to a gene: 6. The CDR3 has 13 residues. The CDR3 nucleotides are TGTGCCAGCAAGGGACAGGGGATGAGTGAAGCTTTCTTT. Its protein is CASKGQGMSEAFF.

This clone was counted once. The chain couples TRBV4-2 to TRBJ2-7, with D tentatively TRBD2 (6 bases). Between the trimmed V and J ends, which lost 2 bases and 3 bases, there was a span of 14 bases. Germline V lookup: CDR1 LGHNA, CDR2 YNFKEQ. The CDR3 runs 15 residues. CDR3 sequence (DNA): TGTGCCAGCAGCCAATCCGGGACTGCCAACTACGAGCAGTACTTC. Translation: CASSQSGTANYEQYF.

The chain carries TRBV9 and TRBJ1-3; D is possibly TRBD1 (5 bases). The germline V gene has CDR1 SGDLS and CDR2 YYNGEE. The V gene lost 1 base and the J gene lost 0 bases, with 8 bases spanning the gap. This CDR3 has 15 residues. The DNA for the CDR3 is TGTGCCAGCAGCGTACAGGGCAACTCTGGAAACACCATATATTTT. Residues: CASSVQGNSGNTIYF.

J is TRBJ1-6 and V is TRBV5-1; 8 nucleotides align to TRBD1. Trimming removed 4 bases from V and 9 bases from J; junction bases left unmatched: 9. This CDR3 has 15 amino acids. Germline CDR1 and CDR2: SGHRS and YFSETQ. The CDR3 spells CASSQKGQGGSPLHF. The CDR3 coding sequence is TGCGCCAGCAGCCAGAAAGGACAGGGTGGTTCACCCCTCCACTTT.

V and J are TRBV19 and TRBJ2-1; 11 nucleotides agree with TRBD2. With 4 bases clipped from V and 5 bases from J, the junction kept 7 bases outside the gene matches. Germline V gives CDR1 LNHDA, CDR2 SQIVND (reference sequence). CDR3 length equals 16 residues. CDR3 in amino acids: CASSKFSGRANNEQFF. In DNA form, the CDR3 reads TGTGCCAGTAGTAAGTTTAGCGGGAGGGCTAACAATGAGCAGTTCTTC.

The rearrangement joins TRBV2 to TRBJ2-7; no firm D call. Between the trimmed V and J ends, which lost 3 bases and 2 bases, there was a span of 14 bases. There are 15 residues in the CDR3. CDR1 is SNHLY, CDR2 FYNNEI, per germline. CDR3 sequence (DNA): TGTGCCAGCAGTGAGCCCCGAAGATGGCCCTACGAGCAGTACTTC. Translating it yields CASSEPRRWPYEQYF.

The CDR3 DNA is TGTGCCAGCAGTGAGAGGGAGACGAACTATGGCTACACCTTC. Amino acids: CASSERETNYGYTF. This chain links TRBV2 with TRBJ1-2; D gene ambiguous. The CDR3 sequence is 14 residues long. Germline V CDR1 and CDR2: SNHLY, FYNNEI. Deletions cut 3 bases from V and 2 bases from J, with 10 bases between. The full variable domain, its missing parts supplied by reference TRBV2 and TRBJ1-2, is EPEVTQTPSHQVTQMGQEVILRCVPISNHLYFYWYRQILGQKVEFLVSFYNNEISEKSEIFDDQFSVERPDGSNFTLKIRSTKLEDSAMYFCASSERETNYGYTFGSGTRLTVV.

The gene calls are TRBV4-1 and TRBJ1-3; maybe TRBD1 (5 bases). CDR3 length equals 15 residues. Germline V gene lookup returns CDR1 MGHRA and CDR2 YSYEKL. The germline V and J ends were trimmed by 4 bases and 2 bases, with 12 bases remaining between them. The CDR3 sequence is CASSPYGGTGNTIYF. In DNA, the CDR3 is TGCGCCAGCAGCCCCTACGGGGGAACTGGAAACACCATATATTTT.

On this clone itself: The junction departs from germline at one end; a sequencing error may be responsible. This chain connects TRBV7-2 to TRBJ2-1; possible D gene TRBD2, 6 bases. The CDR3 totals 15 residues. In germline, CDR1 is SGHTA, CDR2 FQGNSA. The CDR3 DNA reads as TGTGCCAGCAGCCTAGCAGCGGTCGGGAGCGGTGAGCAGTTCTTC. Amino acid sequence: CASSLAAVGSGEQFF.

The chain is built from TRBV12-1 and TRBJ2-7; the D call of TRBD2 is as the table states it, not checked on the DNA. TRBV12-1 is a pseudogene. There are 15 residues in the CDR3. CDR3 amino acids: CASSSPGSTDYEQYF. For the CDR3, the DNA is TGTGCCAGCAGCTCCCCCGGGTCCACCGACTACGAGCAGTACTTC.

The J gene is TRBJ2-7, the V gene TRBV13; tentatively, D is TRBD2 (6 bases). The V end lost 3 bases, the J end lost 1 base, and 10 bases lay between the germline ends. The CDR3 has 14 amino acids. Germline CDR1 PRHDT, CDR2 FYEKMQ (reference sequence). The CDR3 bases are TGTGCCAGCAGCTTTGGGACTGGGTCCTACGAGCAGTACTTC. It codes for CASSFGTGSYEQYF.

The chain has TRBV3-1 (or the pseudogene TRBV3-2) and TRBJ1-5; D ambiguous. Germline V gene lookup returns CDR1 LGHDT and CDR2 YNNKEL (reference sequence). This CDR3 spans 14 amino acids. Trimming removed 4 bases at V and 7 bases at J, with 14 bases between. CDR3 loop: CASSLGTGWQPQHF. DNA for the CDR3: TGTGCCAGCAGCCTCGGCACGGGGTGGCAGCCCCAGCATTTT.

V usage is TRBV3-1 (or the pseudogene TRBV3-2) and J usage is TRBJ2-1; 8 nucleotides agree with TRBD1. Germline loops: CDR1 LGHDT, CDR2 YNNKEL (reference sequence). With V trimmed by 3 bases and J by 4 bases, 5 bases remained unmatched. The CDR3 covers 15 residues. This chain's CDR3 is CASSHGDRQYNEQFF. Written as DNA, the CDR3 is TGTGCCAGCAGCCATGGGGACAGGCAATACAATGAGCAGTTCTTC.

V gene TRBV10-2 combines with J gene TRBJ1-1; 10 bases are shared with TRBD1. Looked up from germline, CDR1 is WSHSY and CDR2 is SAAADI. V trimming: 6 bases; J trimming: 4 bases; junction bases outside the gene matches: 5. The CDR3 spans 14 residues. Here the CDR3 DNA reads TGCGCCAGCAGCAGGACAGGGGGGATCACTGAAGCTTTCTTT. It is translated as CASSRTGGITEAFF.